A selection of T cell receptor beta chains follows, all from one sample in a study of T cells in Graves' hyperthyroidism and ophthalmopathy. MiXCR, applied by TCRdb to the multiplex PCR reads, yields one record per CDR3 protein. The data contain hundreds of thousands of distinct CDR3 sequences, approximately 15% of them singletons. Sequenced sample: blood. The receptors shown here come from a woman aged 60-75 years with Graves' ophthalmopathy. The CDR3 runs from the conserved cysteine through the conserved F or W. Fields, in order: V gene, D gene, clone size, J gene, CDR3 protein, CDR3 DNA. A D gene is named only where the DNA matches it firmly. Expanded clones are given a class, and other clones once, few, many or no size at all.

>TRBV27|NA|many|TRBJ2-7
CASSSGPGRGYEQYF
TGTGCCAGCAGTTCTGGTCCGGGCAGGGGTTACGAGCAGTACTTC
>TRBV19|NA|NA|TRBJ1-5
CASSGEWSNQPQHF
TGTGCCAGTAGCGGGGAGTGGAGCAATCAGCCCCAGCATTTT
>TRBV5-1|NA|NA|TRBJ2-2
CASSGEAYTGELFF
TGCGCCAGCAGCGGTGAGGCTTACACCGGGGAGCTGTTTTTT
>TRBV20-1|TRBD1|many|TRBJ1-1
CSAPNPRTGNTEAFF
TGCAGTGCTCCTAACCCCCGGACAGGGAACACTGAAGCTTTCTTT
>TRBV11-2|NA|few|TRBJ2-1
CASSPTRGGTIYNEQFF
TGTGCCAGCAGCCCGACGAGGGGGGGCACTATCTACAATGAGCAGTTCTTC
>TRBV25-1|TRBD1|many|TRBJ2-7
CASSPQGAHEQYF
TGTGCCAGCAGTCCTCAGGGGGCCCACGAGCAGTACTTC
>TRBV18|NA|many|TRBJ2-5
CASHTRRGGETQYF
TGTGCCAGCCATACCAGGAGGGGTGGAGAGACCCAGTACTTC
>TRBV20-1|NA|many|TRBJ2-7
CSARVPSLSSYEQYF
TGCAGTGCTAGAGTTCCCAGCCTGAGCTCCTACGAGCAGTACTTC
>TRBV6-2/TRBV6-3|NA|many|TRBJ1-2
CASSSPTDRGYGYTF
TGTGCCAGCAGTTCACCTACGGACAGAGGCTATGGCTACACCTTC
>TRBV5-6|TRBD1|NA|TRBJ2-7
CASSLLGQGTYEQYF
TGTGCCAGCAGCTTGCTGGGACAGGGGACCTACGAGCAGTACTTC
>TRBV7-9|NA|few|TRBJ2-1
CASSPRSPSSYNEQFF
TGTGCCAGCAGCCCCCGCAGCCCGAGCTCCTACAATGAGCAGTTCTTC
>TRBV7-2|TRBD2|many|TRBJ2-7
CASSLGGTSGRIYEQYF
TGTGCCAGCAGCTTAGGGGGGACTAGCGGGAGGATCTACGAGCAGTACTTC
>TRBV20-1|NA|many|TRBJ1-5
CSVHGGGNQPQHF
TGCAGTGTACATGGGGGTGGCAATCAGCCCCAGCATTTT
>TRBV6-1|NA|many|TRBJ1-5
CASGPTGSNQPQHF
TGTGCCAGCGGACCAACGGGGAGCAATCAGCCCCAGCATTTT
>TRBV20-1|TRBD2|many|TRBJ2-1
CSARDPSGGHNEQFF
TGCAGTGCTAGAGATCCTAGCGGGGGCCACAATGAGCAGTTCTTC
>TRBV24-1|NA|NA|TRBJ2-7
CATSDRRAGSYEQYF
TGTGCCACCAGTGATCGGAGGGCTGGGTCCTACGAGCAGTACTTC
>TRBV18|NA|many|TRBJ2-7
CASSPLGRFEQYF
TGTGCCAGCTCACCGCTCGGACGTTTCGAGCAGTACTTC
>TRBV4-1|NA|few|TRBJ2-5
CASSQGSRETQYF
TGCGCCAGCAGCCAAGGATCTCGGGAGACCCAGTACTTC
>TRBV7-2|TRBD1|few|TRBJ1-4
CASSSDRAPLGRLFF
TGTGCCAGCAGCTCCGACAGGGCCCCGTTGGGTCGTCTGTTTTTT
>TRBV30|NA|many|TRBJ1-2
CAWRPGRAKNYGYTF
TGTGCCTGGAGGCCCGGTAGAGCCAAGAACTATGGCTACACCTTC